The rows below give T cell receptor beta chains drawn from one sample of a study of shared clonotypes between healthy human individuals. The protocol was immunoSEQ multiplex PCR, while the TCRdb copy is restricted to in-frame clones and leaves out a portion. The sample holds about 96,000 clones, around 68% seen once. Sequenced material: memory CD8+ T cells sorted from blood. The receptors derive from a young man in good health. CDR3s include the opening cysteine and the closing phenylalanine or tryptophan. Each record gives: J gene, clone size, V gene, D gene, CDR3 DNA, CDR3 protein. D genes are given only for firm matches. Clone size, where shown, is once, few, many, or a class for clones that have expanded.

j_call: TRBJ2-2
clone_size: few
v_call: TRBV19
d_call: NA
cdr3_nt: TGTGCCAGTAGTATCGACCAGAACACCGGGGAGCTGTTTTTT
cdr3_aa: CASSIDQNTGELFF

j_call: TRBJ2-7
clone_size: NA
v_call: TRBV2
d_call: NA
cdr3_nt: TGTGCCAGCCGAAGCGACACCTACGAGCAGTACTTC
cdr3_aa: CASRSDTYEQYF

j_call: TRBJ1-2
clone_size: once
v_call: TRBV28
d_call: NA
cdr3_nt: TGTGCCAGCAGTTTGCCCAACTGGGGGAATGGCTACACCTTC
cdr3_aa: CASSLPNWGNGYTF

j_call: TRBJ2-1
clone_size: NA
v_call: TRBV5-6
d_call: NA
cdr3_nt: TGTGCCAGCAGCTTTTTAGGGCGGAATGAGCAGTTCTTC
cdr3_aa: CASSFLGRNEQFF

j_call: TRBJ1-1
clone_size: few
v_call: TRBV5-1
d_call: NA
cdr3_nt: TGCGCCAGCAGCTTGATAGGCTCGGGAGCCAACACTGAAGCTTTCTTT
cdr3_aa: CASSLIGSGANTEAFF

j_call: TRBJ2-2
clone_size: NA
v_call: TRBV10-1
d_call: NA
cdr3_nt: TGCGCCAGCAGTTCGGCTTCGCCGCCCGGGGCCACCGGGGAGCTGTTTTTT
cdr3_aa: CASSSASPPGATGELFF

j_call: TRBJ1-5
clone_size: once
v_call: TRBV5-1
d_call: NA
cdr3_nt: TGCGCCAGCAGTCAGGGGTACAGCAATCAGCCCCAGCATTTT
cdr3_aa: CASSQGYSNQPQHF

j_call: TRBJ1-1
clone_size: NA
v_call: TRBV7-9
d_call: TRBD1
cdr3_nt: TGTGCCAGCAGCGGGACAGGGGCCCCCCCAGGCAGGGAAGCTTTCTTT
cdr3_aa: CASSGTGAPPGREAFF

j_call: TRBJ1-3
clone_size: NA
v_call: TRBV4-3
d_call: NA
cdr3_nt: TGCGCCAGCAGCCAAACCCCATTAGGAGGTTACACCATATATTTT
cdr3_aa: CASSQTPLGGYTIYF

j_call: TRBJ1-1
clone_size: few
v_call: TRBV11-2
d_call: NA
cdr3_nt: TGTGCCAGCAGCTCACCCGGGGGGTACACTGAAGCTTTCTTT
cdr3_aa: CASSSPGGYTEAFF

j_call: TRBJ2-7
clone_size: NA
v_call: TRBV7-9
d_call: NA
cdr3_nt: TGTGCCAGCAGCCCGTTTTATGCGGACGAGCAGTACTTC
cdr3_aa: CASSPFYADEQYF

j_call: TRBJ2-1
clone_size: NA
v_call: TRBV4-2
d_call: NA
cdr3_nt: TGTGCCAGCAGCCAAGGTCCGAATACCCTGGAGCAGTTCTTC
cdr3_aa: CASSQGPNTLEQFF

j_call: TRBJ2-5
clone_size: NA
v_call: TRBV6-5
d_call: NA
cdr3_nt: TGTGCCAGCAGAAACCCCGGGAAAGAGACCCAGTACTTC
cdr3_aa: CASRNPGKETQYF

j_call: TRBJ2-7
clone_size: NA
v_call: TRBV5-1
d_call: TRBD1
cdr3_nt: TGCGCCAGCAGCTCTACCGGGACAGGGCTATACGAGCAGTACTTC
cdr3_aa: CASSSTGTGLYEQYF

j_call: TRBJ2-3
clone_size: once
v_call: TRBV28
d_call: NA
cdr3_nt: TGTGCCAGCAGTCTCCAAATTACAGATACGCAGTATTTT
cdr3_aa: CASSLQITDTQYF

j_call: TRBJ2-7
clone_size: once
v_call: TRBV10-3
d_call: TRBD2
cdr3_nt: TGTGCCATCAGTGGTCTGGGGACTAGCGGGAGTGGCGAGCAGTACTTC
cdr3_aa: CAISGLGTSGSGEQYF

j_call: TRBJ2-7
clone_size: NA
v_call: TRBV6-5
d_call: NA
cdr3_nt: TGTGCCAGCAGTTACGGCGAGGGCGAGCAGTACTTC
cdr3_aa: CASSYGEGEQYF

j_call: TRBJ2-2
clone_size: NA
v_call: TRBV7-6
d_call: NA
cdr3_nt: TGTGCCAGCAGCTTAGCCGGGGAGCTGTTTTTT
cdr3_aa: CASSLAGELFF

j_call: TRBJ2-1
clone_size: NA
v_call: TRBV11-3
d_call: TRBD2
cdr3_nt: TGTGCCAGCAGCTTAGCGGGAGGCAATGAGCAGTTCTTC
cdr3_aa: CASSLAGGNEQFF

j_call: TRBJ2-1
clone_size: NA
v_call: TRBV18
d_call: TRBD2
cdr3_nt: TGTGCCAGCTCACGGCCTGGGACTAGCTACAATGAGCAGTTCTTC
cdr3_aa: CASSRPGTSYNEQFF

j_call: TRBJ2-1
clone_size: NA
v_call: TRBV18
d_call: NA
cdr3_nt: TGTGCCAGCTCACAGACGGTGGATGAGCAGTTCTTC
cdr3_aa: CASSQTVDEQFF

j_call: TRBJ2-5
clone_size: once
v_call: TRBV11-2
d_call: TRBD2
cdr3_nt: TGTGCCAGCAGCCCACCTGTCGAGGCGGGAGTTGCAGAGACCCAGTACTTC
cdr3_aa: CASSPPVEAGVAETQYF

j_call: TRBJ2-7
clone_size: NA
v_call: TRBV28
d_call: NA
cdr3_nt: TGTGCCAGCAGAGCGACGGACTACGAGCAGTACTTC
cdr3_aa: CASRATDYEQYF

j_call: TRBJ2-1
clone_size: NA
v_call: TRBV29-1
d_call: NA
cdr3_nt: TGCAGCGCCCGAGGGGGGCTGAGTGAGCAGTTCTTC
cdr3_aa: CSARGGLSEQFF

j_call: TRBJ1-1
clone_size: NA
v_call: TRBV11-2
d_call: NA
cdr3_nt: TGTGCCAGCAGCTTAGGCAGGGGGAACACTGAAGCTTTCTTT
cdr3_aa: CASSLGRGNTEAFF

j_call: TRBJ1-2
clone_size: NA
v_call: TRBV27
d_call: TRBD1
cdr3_nt: TGTGCCAGCAGTTTCCAGGGACAGGACTACACCTTC
cdr3_aa: CASSFQGQDYTF

j_call: TRBJ2-1
clone_size: NA
v_call: TRBV14
d_call: NA
cdr3_nt: TGTGCCAGCAGCCCTCTTCTTTCCTACAATGAGCAGTTCTTC
cdr3_aa: CASSPLLSYNEQFF

j_call: TRBJ2-7
clone_size: NA
v_call: TRBV6-1
d_call: NA
cdr3_nt: TGTGCCAGCAGTGGAAGATTTACCTCCTTCGAGCAGTACTTC
cdr3_aa: CASSGRFTSFEQYF

j_call: TRBJ2-5
clone_size: NA
v_call: TRBV2
d_call: TRBD2
cdr3_nt: TGTGCCAGCAGTGGGACTAGCGAGCAAGAGACCCAGTACTTC
cdr3_aa: CASSGTSEQETQYF

j_call: TRBJ1-5
clone_size: NA
v_call: TRBV28
d_call: NA
cdr3_nt: TGTGCCAGCGGGGATCAGCCCCAGCATTTT
cdr3_aa: CASGDQPQHF

j_call: TRBJ2-5
clone_size: NA
v_call: TRBV5-4
d_call: NA
cdr3_nt: TGTGCCAGCAGCTACGACAGCTTTGGGGAGACCCAGTACTTC
cdr3_aa: CASSYDSFGETQYF

j_call: TRBJ2-7
clone_size: NA
v_call: TRBV11-1
d_call: NA
cdr3_nt: TGTGCCAGCAGCTTAGCGGTTGGAACCTACGAGCAGTACTTC
cdr3_aa: CASSLAVGTYEQYF

j_call: TRBJ2-1
clone_size: NA
v_call: TRBV25-1
d_call: NA
cdr3_nt: TGTGCCAGCAGCCAAGATGGACATGAGCAGTTCTTC
cdr3_aa: CASSQDGHEQFF

j_call: TRBJ1-4
clone_size: NA
v_call: TRBV5-6
d_call: TRBD1
cdr3_nt: TGTGCCAGCAGCTGGGGGGACAGTTATTCTGAAAAACTGTTTTTT
cdr3_aa: CASSWGDSYSEKLFF

j_call: TRBJ2-3
clone_size: NA
v_call: TRBV11-1
d_call: NA
cdr3_nt: TGTGCCAGCAGCTCGACGAGGGTCTACACAGATACGCAGTATTTT
cdr3_aa: CASSSTRVYTDTQYF

j_call: TRBJ2-2
clone_size: NA
v_call: TRBV7-2
d_call: NA
cdr3_nt: TGTGCCAGCAGCTTAGCGGGTAACACCGGGGAGCTGTTTTTT
cdr3_aa: CASSLAGNTGELFF